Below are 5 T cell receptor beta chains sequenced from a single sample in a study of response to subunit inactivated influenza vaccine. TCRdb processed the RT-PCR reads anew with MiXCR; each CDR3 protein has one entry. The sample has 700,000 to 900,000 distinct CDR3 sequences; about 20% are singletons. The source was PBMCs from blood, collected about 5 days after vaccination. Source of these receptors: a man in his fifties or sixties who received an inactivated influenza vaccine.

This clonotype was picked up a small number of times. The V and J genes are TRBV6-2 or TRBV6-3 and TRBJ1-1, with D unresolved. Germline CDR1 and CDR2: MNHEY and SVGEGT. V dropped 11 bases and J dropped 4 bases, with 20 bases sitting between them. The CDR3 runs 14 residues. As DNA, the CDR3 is TGTGCCGTCTCCCTCGGACTGGGAGGCACTGAAGCTTTCTTT. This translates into CAVSLGLGGTEAFF.

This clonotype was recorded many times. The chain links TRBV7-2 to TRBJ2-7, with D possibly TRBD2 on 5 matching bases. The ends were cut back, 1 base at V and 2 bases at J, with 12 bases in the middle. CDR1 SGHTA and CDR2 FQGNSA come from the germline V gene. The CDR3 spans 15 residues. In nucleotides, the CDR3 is TGTGCCAGCAGCTTAGTGGCAGCGGCCACCTACGAGCAGTACTTC. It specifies CASSLVAAATYEQYF.

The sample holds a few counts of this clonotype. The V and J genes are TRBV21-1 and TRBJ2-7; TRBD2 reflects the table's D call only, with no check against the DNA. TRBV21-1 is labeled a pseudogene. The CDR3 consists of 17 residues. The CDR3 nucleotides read TGTGCCAGCAGCCCCGGAAAGGGCCAGCGGGGGAAATACGAGCAGTACTTC. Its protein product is CASSPGKGQRGKYEQYF.

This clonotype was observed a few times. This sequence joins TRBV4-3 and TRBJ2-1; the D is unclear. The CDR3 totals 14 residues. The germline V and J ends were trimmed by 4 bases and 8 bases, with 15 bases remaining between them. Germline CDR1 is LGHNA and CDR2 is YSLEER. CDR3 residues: CASSPGEVGDEQFF. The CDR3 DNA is TGCGCCAGCAGCCCAGGTGAAGTAGGCGATGAGCAGTTCTTC.

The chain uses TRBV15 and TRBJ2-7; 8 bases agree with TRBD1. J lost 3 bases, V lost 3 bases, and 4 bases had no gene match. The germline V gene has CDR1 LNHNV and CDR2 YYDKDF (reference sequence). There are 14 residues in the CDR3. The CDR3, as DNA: TGTGCCACCAGCAGTGACAGGGGTGGCTACGAGCAGTACTTC. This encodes CATSSDRGGYEQYF. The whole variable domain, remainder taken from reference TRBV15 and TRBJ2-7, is DAMVIQNPRYQVTQFGKPVTLSCSQTLNHNVMYWYQQKSSQAPKLLFHYYDKDFNNEADTPDNFQSRRPNTSFCFLDIRSPGLGDTAMYLCATSSDRGGYEQYFGPGTRLTVT.